This is a list of T cell receptor beta chains from one sample in a study of resident and recirculating memory T cells in vitiligo. Here immunoSEQ multiplex PCR was the method, and the copy in TCRdb shows in-frame clones only, minus some. This sample has around 78,000 clones; roughly 94% occur once, and the top ten carry approximately 4.8%. Input material: blood. The receptors shown here come from a male donor with vitiligo. The CDR3 runs from the conserved cysteine through the conserved F or W. Expanded clones are given a class, and other clones once, few, many or no size at all.

clone_size,j_call,v_call,cdr3_aa
NA,TRBJ1-1,TRBV29-1,CSLGDSMNTEAFF
NA,TRBJ2-5,TRBV7-6,CASSLVARIQETQYF
NA,TRBJ2-5,TRBV29-1,CSVYYETQYF
once,TRBJ2-3,TRBV20-1,CSVGGLDTQYF
NA,TRBJ2-7,TRBV7-8,CASKYPGNSEQYF
NA,TRBJ2-1,TRBV10-1,CASSEGDSSYNEQFF
NA,TRBJ2-3,TRBV5-8,CASSPYSGFLTDTQYF
NA,TRBJ2-7,TRBV11-3,CASSLGVGTSFEQYF
NA,TRBJ1-1,TRBV11-2,CASSPGGTEAFF
NA,TRBJ2-3,TRBV2,CASSQATDTQYF
NA,TRBJ2-7,TRBV9,CASSPLVAASYEQYF
NA,TRBJ1-1,TRBV20-1,CSALGTAEAFF
NA,TRBJ2-3,TRBV5-1,CASSPGSGSISTDTQYF
once,TRBJ1-2,TRBV19,CASSIRVEGFGYGYTF
NA,TRBJ2-3,TRBV27,CASKGQWLNTDTQYF
NA,TRBJ2-4,TRBV30,CAWSPGQGRSPAKNIQYF
NA,TRBJ1-1,TRBV7-2,CASSYLGEGTEAFF
NA,TRBJ2-3,TRBV4-1,CASSLQTSGSVTDTQYF
NA,TRBJ1-1,TRBV11-2,CASSFPLGQGRTEAFF
NA,TRBJ2-7,TRBV20-1,CSGRESYEQYF
NA,TRBJ1-2,TRBV28,CASSPTPQGNYGYTF
NA,TRBJ2-7,TRBV27,CASRPIGAGGSYEQYF
NA,TRBJ1-5,TRBV28,CASSGGLVVVNSNQPQHF
NA,TRBJ2-3,TRBV11-3,CASSRPGTSGREAQYF
NA,TRBJ1-1,TRBV6-5,CASSYTGGSGKTEAFF
NA,TRBJ2-7,TRBV5-4,CASSLTGQRMYF
NA,TRBJ1-2,TRBV27,CASSSGTGTYGYTF
once,TRBJ2-7,TRBV5-1,CASMGSTYEQYF
few,TRBJ1-2,TRBV6-1,CASRDRFGANYGYTF
NA,TRBJ2-7,TRBV19,CASSGGTAPSYEQYF
NA,TRBJ1-2,TRBV6-5,CASSYSMQGGYTF
NA,TRBJ1-3,TRBV9,CASSVVGQGNTIYF
NA,TRBJ1-4,TRBV27,CASSFGGFEKLFF
NA,TRBJ2-5,TRBV9,CASSPGTSDQETQYF
NA,TRBJ2-3,TRBV5-1,CASSFSGVGTDTQYF
NA,TRBJ2-5,TRBV7-2,CASSLTSGSWETQYF
NA,TRBJ1-4,TRBV27,CASSPRVMTGPLWELFF
NA,TRBJ2-2,TRBV12-2,CASRLALYWGQVEAGELFF
NA,TRBJ2-7,TRBV5-1,CASRDGAGGEQYF
NA,TRBJ1-3,TRBV7-9,CASSLLRVSGNTIYF
NA,TRBJ2-3,TRBV29-1,CSLDRRTGGRDTQYF
NA,TRBJ2-5,TRBV5-4,CASRQDSLGGQYF
NA,TRBJ1-2,TRBV10-3,CASRKGILYGYTF
NA,TRBJ2-7,TRBV19,CASSGTGGSEQYF
NA,TRBJ2-3,TRBV9,CASSVDSDTQYF
NA,TRBJ2-7,TRBV7-6,CASSQRTGDAYEQYF
NA,TRBJ1-2,TRBV4-3,CASSQDTGNYGYTF
NA,TRBJ1-2,TRBV19,CASSISQGGGYTF
NA,TRBJ2-3,TRBV7-3,CASSLGTLAEKSYTQYF
NA,TRBJ2-7,TRBV10-3,CAISESELAEPYEQYF
NA,TRBJ2-5,TRBV10-3,CATSTGLETQYF
NA,TRBJ1-1,TRBV7-9,CASSLASRLTEAFF
NA,TRBJ1-5,TRBV7-3,CASSLQYSNQPQHF
once,TRBJ2-1,TRBV19,CASSIIGTSGRRNEQFF
once,TRBJ1-1,TRBV28,CASSLGRGGGAFF
NA,TRBJ2-7,TRBV5-4,CASSLVGEPYEQYF
NA,TRBJ2-1,TRBV6-1,CASSEVAWTGNNEQFF
NA,TRBJ2-7,TRBV29-1,CSVEERRAGWYEQYF